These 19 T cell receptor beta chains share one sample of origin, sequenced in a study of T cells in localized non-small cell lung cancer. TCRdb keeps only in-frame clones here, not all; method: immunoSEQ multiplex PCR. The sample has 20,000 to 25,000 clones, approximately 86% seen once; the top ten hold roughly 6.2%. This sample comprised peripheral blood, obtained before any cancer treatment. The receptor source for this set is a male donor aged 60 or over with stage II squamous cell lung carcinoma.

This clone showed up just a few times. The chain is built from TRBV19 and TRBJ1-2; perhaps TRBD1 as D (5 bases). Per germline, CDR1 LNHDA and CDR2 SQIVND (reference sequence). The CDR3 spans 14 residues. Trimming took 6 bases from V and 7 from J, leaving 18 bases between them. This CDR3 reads CASRPSDQGGGYTF. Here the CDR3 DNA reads TGTGCCAGTAGGCCCTCGGACCAGGGTGGTGGCTACACCTTC.

The CDR3 sequence is CASSDTSGRTDTQYF. CDR3 coding DNA: TGTGCCAGCAGCGATACTAGCGGGAGAACAGATACGCAGTATTTT. The chain carries TRBV6-6 and TRBJ2-3; 11 bases fit TRBD2. The CDR3 is made up of 15 amino acids. The germline V gene encodes CDR1 MNHNY and CDR2 SVGAGI (reference sequence). The trim removed 6 bases at V and 3 bases at J, leaving 5 bases unmatched.

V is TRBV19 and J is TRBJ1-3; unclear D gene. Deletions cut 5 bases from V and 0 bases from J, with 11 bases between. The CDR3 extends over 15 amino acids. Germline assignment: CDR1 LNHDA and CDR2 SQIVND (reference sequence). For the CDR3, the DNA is TGTGCCAGTAGTCCATGGACGGGCTCTGGAAACACCATATATTTT. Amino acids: CASSPWTGSGNTIYF.

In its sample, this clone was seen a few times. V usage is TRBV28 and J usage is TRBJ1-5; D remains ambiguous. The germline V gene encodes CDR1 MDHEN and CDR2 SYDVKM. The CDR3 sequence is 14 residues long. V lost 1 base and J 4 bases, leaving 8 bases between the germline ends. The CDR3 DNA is TGTGCCAGCAGTTTATTCTGGCGGAATCAGCCCCAGCATTTT. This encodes CASSLFWRNQPQHF.

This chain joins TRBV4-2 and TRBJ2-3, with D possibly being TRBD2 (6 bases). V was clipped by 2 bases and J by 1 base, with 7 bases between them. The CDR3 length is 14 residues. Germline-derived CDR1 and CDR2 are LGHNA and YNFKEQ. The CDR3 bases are TGTGCCAGCAGCCAAACGGGGGGCACAGATACGCAGTATTTT. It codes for CASSQTGGTDTQYF.

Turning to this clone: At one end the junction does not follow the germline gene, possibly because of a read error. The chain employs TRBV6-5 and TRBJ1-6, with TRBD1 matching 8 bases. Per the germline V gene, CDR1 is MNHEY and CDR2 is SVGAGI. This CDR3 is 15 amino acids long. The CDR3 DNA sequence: TGTGCCAGCCAAGGACAGGGAAAATATAATCCACCCCTCCACTTT. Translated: CASQGQGKYNPPLHF.

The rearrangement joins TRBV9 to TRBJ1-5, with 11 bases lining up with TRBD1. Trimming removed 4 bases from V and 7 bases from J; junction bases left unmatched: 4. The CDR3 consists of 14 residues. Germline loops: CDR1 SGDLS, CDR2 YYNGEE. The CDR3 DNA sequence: TGTGCCAGCAGCCTGGGACAGGGGGTCCAGCCCCAGCATTTT. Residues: CASSLGQGVQPQHF.

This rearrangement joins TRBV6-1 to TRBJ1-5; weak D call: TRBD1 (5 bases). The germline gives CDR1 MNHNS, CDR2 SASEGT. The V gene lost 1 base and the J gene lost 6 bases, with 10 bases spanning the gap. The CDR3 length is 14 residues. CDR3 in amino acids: CASSEEGKGQPQHF. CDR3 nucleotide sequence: TGTGCCAGCAGTGAAGAGGGGAAGGGTCAGCCCCAGCATTTT.

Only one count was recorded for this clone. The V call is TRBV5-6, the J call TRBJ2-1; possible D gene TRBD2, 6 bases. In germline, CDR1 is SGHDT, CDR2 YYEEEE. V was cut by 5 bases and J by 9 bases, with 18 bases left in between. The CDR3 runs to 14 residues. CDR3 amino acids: CASSREAAWGEQFF. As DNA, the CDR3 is TGTGCCAGCAGTAGGGAGGCAGCTTGGGGTGAGCAGTTCTTC. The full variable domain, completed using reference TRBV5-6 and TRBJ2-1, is DAGVTQSPTHLIKTRGQQVTLRCSPKSGHDTVSWYQQALGQGPQFIFQYYEEEERQRGNFPDRFSGHQFPNYSSELNVNALLLGDSALYLCASSREAAWGEQFFGPGTRLTVL.

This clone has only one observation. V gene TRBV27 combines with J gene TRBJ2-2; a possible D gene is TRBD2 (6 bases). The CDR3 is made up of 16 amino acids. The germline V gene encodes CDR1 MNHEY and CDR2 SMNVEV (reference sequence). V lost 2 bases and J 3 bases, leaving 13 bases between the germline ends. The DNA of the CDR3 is TGTGCCAGCAGTTTAGTTCCAGGAGGGTACACCGGGGAGCTGTTTTTT. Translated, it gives CASSLVPGGYTGELFF.

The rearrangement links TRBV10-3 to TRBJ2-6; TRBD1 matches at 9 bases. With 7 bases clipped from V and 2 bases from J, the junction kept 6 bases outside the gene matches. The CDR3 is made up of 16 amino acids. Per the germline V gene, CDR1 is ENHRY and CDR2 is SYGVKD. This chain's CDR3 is CAIKWTGVTGANVLTF. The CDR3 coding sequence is TGTGCCATCAAGTGGACAGGGGTAACTGGGGCCAACGTCCTGACTTTC.

CDR3 loop: CASSQAVAGLAEQYF. In DNA, the CDR3 is TGTGCCAGCAGCCAAGCGGTAGCGGGACTAGCTGAGCAGTACTTC. This sequence joins TRBV4-2 and TRBJ2-7; 9 bases align to TRBD2. V lost 1 base, J lost 7 bases, and 8 bases stayed unmatched. The CDR3 spans 15 residues. The germline V gene encodes CDR1 LGHNA and CDR2 YNFKEQ.

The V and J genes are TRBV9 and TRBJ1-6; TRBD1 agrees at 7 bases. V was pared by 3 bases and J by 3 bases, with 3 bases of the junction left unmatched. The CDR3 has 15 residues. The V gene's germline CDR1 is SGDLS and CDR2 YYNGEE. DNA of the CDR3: TGTGCCAGCAGCGAGGGACAGCTCTATAATTCACCCCTCCACTTT. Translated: CASSEGQLYNSPLHF.

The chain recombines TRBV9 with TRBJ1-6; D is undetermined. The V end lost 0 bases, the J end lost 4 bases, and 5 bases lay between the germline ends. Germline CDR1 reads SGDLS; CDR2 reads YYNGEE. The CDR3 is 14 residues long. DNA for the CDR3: TGTGCCAGCAGCGTAGAACAGTATAATTCACCCCTCCACTTT. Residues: CASSVEQYNSPLHF.

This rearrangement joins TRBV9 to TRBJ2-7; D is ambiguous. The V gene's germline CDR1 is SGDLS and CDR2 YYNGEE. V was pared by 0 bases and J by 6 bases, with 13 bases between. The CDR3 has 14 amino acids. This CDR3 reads CASSVGRVVGEQYF. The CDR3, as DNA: TGTGCCAGCAGCGTAGGAAGGGTCGTGGGCGAGCAGTACTTC.

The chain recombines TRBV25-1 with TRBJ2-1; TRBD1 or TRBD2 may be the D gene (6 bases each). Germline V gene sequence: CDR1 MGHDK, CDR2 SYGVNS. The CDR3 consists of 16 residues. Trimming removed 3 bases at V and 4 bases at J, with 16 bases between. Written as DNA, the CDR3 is TGTGCCAGCAGTGAGTTGTCCGGGGGCCAATACAATGAGCAGTTCTTC. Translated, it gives CASSELSGGQYNEQFF.

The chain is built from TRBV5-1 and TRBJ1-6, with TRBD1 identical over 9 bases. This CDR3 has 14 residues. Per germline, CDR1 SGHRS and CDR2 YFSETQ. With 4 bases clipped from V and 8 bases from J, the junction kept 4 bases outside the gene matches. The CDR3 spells CASSQGQGYSPLHF. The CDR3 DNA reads TGCGCCAGCAGCCAGGGACAGGGCTATTCACCCCTCCACTTT.

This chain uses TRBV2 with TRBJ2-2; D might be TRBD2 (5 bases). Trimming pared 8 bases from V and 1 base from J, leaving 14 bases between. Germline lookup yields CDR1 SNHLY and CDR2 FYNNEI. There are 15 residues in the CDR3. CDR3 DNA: TGTGCCAGCCGGGATTATCCTTTGAACACCGGGGAGCTGTTTTTT. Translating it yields CASRDYPLNTGELFF.

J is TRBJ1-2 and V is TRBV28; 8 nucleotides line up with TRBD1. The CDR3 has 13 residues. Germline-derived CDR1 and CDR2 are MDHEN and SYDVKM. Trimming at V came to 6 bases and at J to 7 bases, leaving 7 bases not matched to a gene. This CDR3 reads CASSQTGDSGYTF. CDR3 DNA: TGTGCCAGCAGCCAGACAGGGGACAGTGGCTACACCTTC.